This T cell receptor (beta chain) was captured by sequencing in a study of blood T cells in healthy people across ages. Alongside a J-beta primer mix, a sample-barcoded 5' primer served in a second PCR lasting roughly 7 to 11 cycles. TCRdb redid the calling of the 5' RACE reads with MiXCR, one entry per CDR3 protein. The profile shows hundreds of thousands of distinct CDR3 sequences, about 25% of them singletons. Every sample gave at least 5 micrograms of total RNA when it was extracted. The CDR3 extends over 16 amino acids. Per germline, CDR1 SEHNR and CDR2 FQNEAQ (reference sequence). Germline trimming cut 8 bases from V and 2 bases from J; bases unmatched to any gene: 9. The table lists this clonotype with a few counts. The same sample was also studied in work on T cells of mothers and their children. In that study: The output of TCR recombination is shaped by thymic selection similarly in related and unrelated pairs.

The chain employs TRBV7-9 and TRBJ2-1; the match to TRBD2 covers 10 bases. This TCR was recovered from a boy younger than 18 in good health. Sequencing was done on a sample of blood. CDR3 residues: CASGRSLAGPYNEQFF. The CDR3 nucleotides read TGTGCCAGCGGCCGTTCACTAGCGGGACCCTACAATGAGCAGTTCTTC.